Included here is one T cell receptor beta chain sequence, with context. It has no known antigen specificity. No base quality values were provided; no much bigger clone lies one nucleotide off. Sequencing took place on an Illumina HiSeq 1500. TCRdb ran its own pipeline on the public reads, namely fastp trimming at Q25 and MiXCR clone calling, and kept in-frame beta chains. Identical CDR3 protein sequences are pooled into one entry, listed with their most common genes and DNA. The sample table lists fewer than 350,000 distinct CDR3 sequences, roughly 15% of them with a count of one. More than 10% of the sample belongs to the ten largest clones. The source of the sample is a study of T cell repertoires in cytomegalovirus infection (dated by TCRdb to between 2018 and 2020). Describing the broader study: The HLA type of each donor mattered for the analysis, because public TCR beta signatures pointed to carriage of CMV infection along with the matching HLA type.

Study-wide conclusions, independent of this receptor: The ex vivo response was dominated by HLA-C-restricted CMV-specific TCR beta clonotypes, and the single most frequent clonotype in two of eight donors was supplied by these HLA-C-restricted clonotypes. Cumulative frequency of public TCR beta family members discriminated carriers of CMV infection plus the relevant HLA type in this cohort and an independent roughly 330-donor cohort.

The receptor's source is a human donor in good health (CMV status not recorded). Some clones in this sample may be carry-over from other donors' samples. The sample was PBMCs.

The CDR3 region has the sequence CASSENGYNEQFF. The nucleotide sequence is TGTGCCAGCAGTGAAAACGGGTACAATGAGCAGTTCTTC. The chain is assembled from TRBV25-1 and TRBJ2-1, with the D gene uncertain. The CDR3, cysteine through phenylalanine, is 13 amino acids long. Of the read, only the CDR3 DNA is kept; its 39 bases are in frame from base 1. A distance of 6 bases separates the germline ends of V and J, which lose 2 bases and 4 bases respectively. The germline V gene gives CDR1 as MGHDK and CDR2 as SYGVNS. Beyond the CDR3, the reference TRBV25-1 and TRBJ2-1 genes provide the residues; the full variable domain reads: EADIYQTPRYLVIGTGKKITLECSQTMGHDKMYWYQQDPGMELHLIHYSYGVNSTEKGDLSSESTVSRIRTEHFPLTLESARPSHTSQYLCASSENGYNEQFFGPGTRLTVL.